Below are 10 T cell receptor beta chains sequenced from a single sample in a study of control samples from healthy donors and cancer patients. The assay was immunoSEQ multiplex PCR, and TCRdb's table has in-frame clones only and misses some. Of 120,000 to 150,000 clones listed, about nine tenths are singletons. Sequencing was performed on blood. These receptors came from a man younger than 45 in good health.

This chain connects TRBV6-4 to TRBJ2-3; the match to TRBD2 covers 7 bases. The V segment lost 2 bases and the J segment 1 base; nucleotides outside the gene matches: 3. Germline V gene data show CDR1 as MRHNA and CDR2 as SNTAGT. This CDR3 comprises 15 residues. The CDR3 loop reads CASSDAGEGTDTQYF. The CDR3 bases are TGTGCCAGCAGTGACGCGGGGGAGGGCACAGATACGCAGTATTTT.

The chain uses TRBV2 and TRBJ1-1, with 11 bases identical to TRBD1. Germline CDR1 SNHLY, CDR2 FYNNEI. The J segment lost 2 bases and the V segment lost 5 bases, leaving 10 bases of the junction unmatched. The CDR3 is 17 residues long. CDR3: CASSTEDRGPGNTEAFF. CDR3 coding DNA: TGTGCCAGCAGTACCGAGGACAGGGGGCCGGGAAACACTGAAGCTTTCTTT.

This clone was counted a single time. The CDR3: CASSDSEGSYTF. Here the CDR3 DNA reads TGTGCCAGCAGTGACTCAGAGGGATCCTACACCTTC. The V call is TRBV6-4, the J call TRBJ1-2; D uncertain. V was pared by 0 bases and J by 10 bases, with 9 bases between. CDR1 and CDR2 (germline): MRHNA, SNTAGT. The CDR3 contains 12 residues.

This chain uses TRBV15 with TRBJ1-2, with D possibly TRBD1 on 5 matching bases. The CDR3 spans 15 residues. Germline V gene lookup returns CDR1 LNHNV and CDR2 YYDKDF (reference sequence). The V and J ends lost 4 bases and 0 bases respectively, with 12 bases between them. This CDR3 reads CATSKPGRTNYGYTF. Written as DNA, the CDR3 is TGTGCCACCAGCAAACCAGGGCGGACTAACTATGGCTACACCTTC. The full variable domain, rest sourced from reference TRBV15 and TRBJ1-2, is DAMVIQNPRYQVTQFGKPVTLSCSQTLNHNVMYWYQQKSSQAPKLLFHYYDKDFNNEADTPDNFQSRRPNTSFCFLDIRSPGLGDTAMYLCATSKPGRTNYGYTFGSGTRLTVV.

The rearrangement uses TRBV28 and TRBJ1-6; D possibly corresponds to TRBD1 (5 bases). V lost 2 bases, J lost 14 bases, and 16 bases lay in between. CDR1 and CDR2 from the germline V gene are MDHEN and SYDVKM. This CDR3 contains 14 residues. The CDR3 nucleotides read TGTGCCAGCAGTTTAGGGTGGGGGAGTCGCGCCCTCCACTTT. Its translation is CASSLGWGSRALHF.

This chain links TRBV6-2 or TRBV6-3 with TRBJ2-1, with 8 nucleotides matching TRBD2. Germline V lookup: CDR1 MNHEY, CDR2 SVGEGT. Germline trimming cut 0 bases from V and 4 bases from J; bases unmatched to any gene: 2. This CDR3 spans 15 amino acids. The CDR3 nucleotides are TGTGCCAGCAGTTACTCCAGCGGGGGTTACAATGAGCAGTTCTTC. Translation: CASSYSSGGYNEQFF.

The rearrangement links TRBV10-1 to TRBJ2-7; 8 bases fit TRBD2. This CDR3 has 16 residues. Per the germline V gene, CDR1 is WNHNN and CDR2 is SYGVQD (reference sequence). With 7 bases clipped from V and 0 bases from J, the junction kept 11 bases outside the gene matches. Here the CDR3 DNA reads TGCGCCAGCACCCATCGGGGGGGGGTAAGCTCCTACGAGCAGTACTTC. This codes for CASTHRGGVSSYEQYF.

This chain links TRBV28 with TRBJ2-1; D not certain. V lost 6 bases to trimming and J lost 2 bases, with 5 bases between them. The germline gives CDR1 MDHEN, CDR2 SYDVKM. This CDR3 has 12 residues. As DNA, the CDR3 is TGTGCCAGCAGCATCGCCTACAATGAGCAGTTCTTC. It is translated as CASSIAYNEQFF.

The genes are TRBV7-6 and TRBJ1-3, with no clear D. Trimming shortened V by 1 base and J by 4 bases, and 5 bases separated the two germline ends. From germline, CDR1 is SGHVS and CDR2 FNYEAQ. The CDR3 length is 13 residues. The CDR3 DNA follows: TGTGCCAGCAGCTTAGGCGGGGGAAACACCATATATTTT. It yields the protein CASSLGGGNTIYF.

The chain is built from TRBV2 and TRBJ1-2, with TRBD1 matching 7 bases. V shed 2 bases, J shed 1 base, and the junction held 1 base outside the gene matches. CDR3 length: 14 amino acids. Germline CDR1 and CDR2: SNHLY and FYNNEI. The CDR3 sequence is CASSERQGNYGYTF. The CDR3 coding sequence is TGTGCCAGCAGTGAACGACAGGGTAACTATGGCTACACCTTC. The whole variable domain, filled in from reference TRBV2 and TRBJ1-2, reads EPEVTQTPSHQVTQMGQEVILRCVPISNHLYFYWYRQILGQKVEFLVSFYNNEISEKSEIFDDQFSVERPDGSNFTLKIRSTKLEDSAMYFCASSERQGNYGYTFGSGTRLTVV.